The clone carrying this T cell receptor (beta chain) was detected a few times. Its target is not known. V was trimmed by 6 bases and J by 4 bases, leaving 15 bases between them. The V gene's germline CDR1 is SNHLY and CDR2 FYNNEI. CDR3 length equals 15 residues. Amplification from RNA transcripts yielded the TCR beta CDR3 regions. HTBI primers were employed in first-round RT-PCR, then a second-round multiplex PCR followed. TCRdb processed the multiplex PCR reads anew with MiXCR; each CDR3 protein has one entry. This sample has 740,000 or so distinct CDR3 sequences, with around 40% found just once. Patients were left out if they had other autoimmune diseases, uncontrolled infections, pregnancy or lactation. The data were obtained in a study of Graves' ophthalmopathy and Graves' hyperthyroidism. Study results and limitations: Most expanded thyroid clonotypes above 0.001 frequency also appeared in blood. The model predicted progression of ophthalmopathy with a sensitivity of roughly 69%, and its specificity was about 72%. A model built from 13 signatures distinguished ophthalmopathy from stable hyperthyroidism with roughly 90% sensitivity and about 77% specificity.

V usage is TRBV2 and J usage is TRBJ2-2, with TRBD2 as a possible D gene (5 bases). The clonotype originates from an adult man with Graves' ophthalmopathy. The sequenced material came from peripheral blood. CDR3 nucleotides: TGTGCCAGCAGGAAAGGAGGATTTGGCACCGGGGAGCTGTTTTTT. As protein: CASRKGGFGTGELFF.